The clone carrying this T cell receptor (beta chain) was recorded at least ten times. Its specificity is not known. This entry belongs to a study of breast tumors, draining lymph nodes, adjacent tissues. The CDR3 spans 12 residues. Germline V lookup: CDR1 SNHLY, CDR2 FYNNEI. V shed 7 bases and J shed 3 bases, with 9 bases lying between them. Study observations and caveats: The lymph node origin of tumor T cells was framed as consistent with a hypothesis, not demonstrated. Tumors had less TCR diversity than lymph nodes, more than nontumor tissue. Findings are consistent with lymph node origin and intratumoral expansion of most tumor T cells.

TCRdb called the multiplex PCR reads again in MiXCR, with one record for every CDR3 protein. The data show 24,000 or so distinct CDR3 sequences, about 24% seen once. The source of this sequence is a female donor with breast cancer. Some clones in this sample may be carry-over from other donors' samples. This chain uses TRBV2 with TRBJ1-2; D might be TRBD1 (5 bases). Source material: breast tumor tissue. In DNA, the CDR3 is TGTGCCAGCACCCAGGGATACTATGGCTACACCTTC. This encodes CASTQGYYGYTF.